These 9 T cell receptor beta chains were all obtained from the same sample, sequenced in a study of identical twins. TCRdb reprocessed the 5' RACE reads via MiXCR and lists one record per CDR3 protein. The sample has a few hundred thousand distinct CDR3 sequences, more than 9% seen once; the top ten hold 2.5% to 3.5%. The same specimen was also included in a second study, on yellow fever vaccine responses in identical twins.

Source material: PBMCs. These receptors all stem from a woman aged 18-29 years in good health.

This chain joins TRBV29-1 and TRBJ1-2, with 9 bases identical to TRBD1. The CDR3 contains 14 residues. The V segment lost 4 bases and the J segment 4 bases; nucleotides outside the gene matches: 7. From germline, CDR1 is SQVTM and CDR2 ANQGSEA. This chain's CDR3 is CSVGLGQGIYGYTF. The CDR3, as DNA: TGCAGCGTTGGATTAGGACAGGGGATCTATGGCTACACCTTC.

V and J are TRBV5-1 and TRBJ2-7, with TRBD2 as a possible D gene (6 bases). Trimming cost V 4 bases and J 4 bases, with 12 bases left between them. The germline V gene has CDR1 SGHRS and CDR2 YFSETQ. The CDR3 consists of 13 residues. The CDR3 spells CASSDGAGYEQYF. The CDR3 DNA reads TGCGCCAGCAGCGACGGGGCGGGGTACGAGCAGTACTTC.

The table lists this clonotype with a few counts. The chain has TRBV12-3 or TRBV12-4 and TRBJ2-1; D not resolved. The CDR3 consists of 12 residues. Trimming removed 5 bases at V and 6 bases at J, with 8 bases between. The CDR3 DNA is TGTGCCAGCAGTATCGTCTTCAATGAGCAGTTCTTC. Translated: CASSIVFNEQFF.

This clonotype showed up just once. DNA of the CDR3: TGTGCCAGCACAGTAACTAGCGGGGGTTTCCAAGAGACCCAGTACTTC. This sequence encodes CASTVTSGGFQETQYF. The chain has TRBV2 and TRBJ2-5; 11 bases line up with TRBD2. Trimming cost V 7 bases and J 1 base; bases outside gene matches: 8. The V gene's germline CDR1 is SNHLY and CDR2 FYNNEI. This CDR3 is built from 16 residues.

The chain employs TRBV27 and TRBJ2-5; 8 bases line up with TRBD1. V shed 5 bases, J shed 4 bases, and the junction held 12 bases outside the gene matches. In germline, CDR1 is MNHEY, CDR2 SMNVEV (reference sequence). The CDR3 length is 16 residues. The CDR3: CASSLLGQGRGETQYF. In DNA form, the CDR3 reads TGTGCCAGCAGTCTCCTAGGACAGGGAAGGGGAGAGACCCAGTACTTC.

A remark on this clonotype: One end of the junction does not line up with germline, which may come from a read error. The gene calls are TRBV12-3 or TRBV12-4 and TRBJ2-6; 7 bases agree with TRBD1. The CDR3 totals 18 residues. CDR3 residues: CASCLARTGRSGANVLTF. CDR3 coding DNA: TGTGCCAGCTGTTTAGCCAGGACAGGACGCTCTGGGGCCAACGTCCTGACTTTC.

This clonotype was seen more than once but under ten times. The CDR3 sequence is CASSLTWGLNEQFF. The CDR3 nucleotides are TGTGCCAGCAGCTTAACGTGGGGCTTGAATGAGCAGTTCTTC. This sequence joins TRBV7-9 and TRBJ2-1, with D maybe TRBD1 (5 bases). V lost 2 bases and J 7 bases, leaving 12 bases between the germline ends. Germline V lookup: CDR1 SEHNR, CDR2 FQNEAQ (reference sequence). CDR3 length: 14 residues.

This clonotype was observed a handful of times. The V and J genes are TRBV5-1 and TRBJ1-1, with D maybe TRBD1 (5 bases). The CDR3 spans 15 residues. The germline CDR1 and CDR2 sequences are SGHRS and YFSETQ. Trimming cost V 0 bases and J 5 bases, with 14 bases left between them. This chain's CDR3 is CASSLASGGGTEAFF. The CDR3 nucleotides are TGCGCCAGCAGCTTGGCTTCGGGGGGTGGAACTGAAGCTTTCTTT.

The chain has TRBV20-1 and TRBJ2-7; 7 bases fit TRBD2. Germline lookup yields CDR1 DFQATT and CDR2 SNEGSKA (reference sequence). The CDR3 is 12 residues long. J gave up 5 bases and V 3 bases, and 4 bases lay outside the gene matches. CDR3 coding DNA: TGCAGTGCTAGGTCGGGGGGTAACGAGCAGTACTTC. It encodes CSARSGGNEQYF.